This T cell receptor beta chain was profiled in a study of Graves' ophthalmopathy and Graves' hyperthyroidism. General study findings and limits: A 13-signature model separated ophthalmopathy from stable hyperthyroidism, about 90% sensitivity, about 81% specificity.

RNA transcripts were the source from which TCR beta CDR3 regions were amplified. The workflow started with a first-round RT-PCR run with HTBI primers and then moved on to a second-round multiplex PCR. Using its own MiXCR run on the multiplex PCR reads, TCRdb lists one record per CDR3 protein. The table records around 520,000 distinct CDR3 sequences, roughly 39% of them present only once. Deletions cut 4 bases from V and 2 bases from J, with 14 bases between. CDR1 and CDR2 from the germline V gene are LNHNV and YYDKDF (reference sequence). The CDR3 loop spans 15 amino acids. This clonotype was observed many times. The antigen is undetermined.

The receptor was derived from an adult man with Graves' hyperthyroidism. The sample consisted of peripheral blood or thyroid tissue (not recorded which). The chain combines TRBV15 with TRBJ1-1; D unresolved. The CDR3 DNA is TGTGCCACCAGCACTCCGCAGGACTTTAACACTGAAGCTTTCTTT. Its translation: CATSTPQDFNTEAFF.